This TCR beta chain came from a study of T cell changes during pregnancy in multiple sclerosis. Germline-derived CDR1 and CDR2 are SGHTA and FQGTGA. Losses at the gene ends were 2 bases for V and 3 bases for J; bases not matched to a gene: 6. The CDR3 runs to 16 residues. Sequenced by immunoSEQ multiplex PCR; TCRdb stores in-frame clones only, minus some. The top ten clones hold more than 1.5% of a sample with more than 90,000 clones, 80% to 95% of them seen once. This sample comprised peripheral blood, obtained in the first trimester of pregnancy. This sequence was found in a female donor with multiple sclerosis, enrolled in a pregnancy study. The chain combines TRBV7-3 with TRBJ2-1; 8 positions agree with TRBD2. CDR3 bases: TGTGCCAGCAGCTTAGGGGGCGGGAGGAACTACAATGAGCAGTTCTTC. It yields the protein CASSLGGGRNYNEQFF.